The entry below gives a single TCR beta chain sequence along with its context. Its antigen is unidentified. This sample is drawn from a study of T cell responses to AZD1222 COVID-19 vaccine. Study information: Pooling of second doses given at about 4 or about 12 weeks was done. Study-level results: Sampling that yielded the repertoires occurred only after the peak T cell response. Seropositive at baseline were only a handful of AZD1222 recipients. There were vaccine-associated CD4 TCRs across spike, dominant at 160-218 and 743-854.

The data were produced by immunoSEQ multiplex PCR, yet TCRdb's version contains in-frame clones alone and is incomplete. The table records about 100,000 clones, 85% to 95% of them present only once. The TCR sequence derives from an adult in good health. Source: peripheral blood, taken on day 0 of AZD1222 vaccination.

The CDR3 coding sequence is TGTGCCTGGAGTGTACTGGGAGGGGAGCTGTTTTTT. It yields the protein CAWSVLGGELFF. The V and J genes are TRBV30 and TRBJ2-2; D is unclear. CDR1 is GTSNPN and CDR2 is SVGIG in the germline V gene (reference sequence). The CDR3 length is 12 residues. Trimming took off 0 bases at V and 8 bases at J, with 7 bases between the two ends.